The 12 T cell receptor beta chains given below trace back to one sample, sequenced in a study of cytomegalovirus exposure and HLA in healthy donors. Clones were sequenced by immunoSEQ multiplex PCR, and TCRdb holds only the in-frame ones, with some missing. Here the sample spans 50,000 to 80,000 clones, 85% to 95% being singletons. Sequencing was done on a sample of PBMCs. These receptors originate from a woman between 18 and 29 years old in good health and CMV-seropositive.

CDR3 in amino acids: CASSPSAGGPPEQTQYF. CDR3 nucleotide sequence: TGTGCCAGCTCACCGAGTGCGGGAGGGCCGCCTGAACAGACCCAGTACTTC. The chain is built from TRBV18 and TRBJ2-5, with 9 bases lining up with TRBD2. The V segment lost 3 bases and the J segment 6 bases; nucleotides outside the gene matches: 14. Germline assignment: CDR1 KGHSH and CDR2 LQKENI. The CDR3 is 17 residues long.

The chain has TRBV7-2 and TRBJ2-3; a possible D gene is TRBD2 (6 bases). CDR1 is SGHTA and CDR2 is FQGNSA in the germline V gene. The V and J ends lost 5 bases and 3 bases respectively, with 12 bases between them. The CDR3 is made up of 14 amino acids. The CDR3 DNA follows: TGTGCCAGCAGCCCGATGACTAGTACAGATACGCAGTATTTT. It specifies CASSPMTSTDTQYF.

The CDR3 is CSVSPFPGETQYF. The CDR3, as DNA: TGCAGCGTTTCCCCTTTTCCGGGGGAGACCCAGTACTTC. The chain carries TRBV29-1 and TRBJ2-5, with D perhaps TRBD2 (5 bases). CDR1 and CDR2 from the germline V gene are SQVTM and ANQGSEA. The CDR3 runs 13 residues. Trimming pared 5 bases from V and 5 bases from J, leaving 15 bases between.

V gene TRBV10-1 combines with J gene TRBJ2-1; tentatively, D is TRBD2 (5 bases). The V end lost 5 bases, the J end lost 2 bases, and 16 bases lay between the germline ends. CDR1 WNHNN and CDR2 SYGVQD come from the germline V gene (reference sequence). The CDR3 runs 16 residues. CDR3 in DNA: TGCGCCAGCAGTTTTACCCGGACTCAGGCCTACAATGAGCAGTTCTTC. This sequence encodes CASSFTRTQAYNEQFF.

This clone showed up just once. The chain uses TRBV28 and TRBJ2-5, with 13 bases fitting TRBD2. In germline, CDR1 is MDHEN, CDR2 SYDVKM. The CDR3 is made up of 16 amino acids. V lost 4 bases and J lost 5; bases outside the gene matches: 7. CDR3 DNA sequence: TGTGCCAGCAGTTCCCTGAAGACTAGCGGGGGGGAGACCCAGTACTTC. This sequence encodes CASSSLKTSGGETQYF. The full variable domain, with the rest looked up from reference TRBV28 and TRBJ2-5, is DVKVTQSSRYLVKRTGEKVFLECVQDMDHENMFWYRQDPGLGLRLIYFSYDVKMKEKGDIPEGYSVSREKKERFSLILESASTNQTSMYLCASSSLKTSGGETQYFGPGTRLLVL.

The V and J genes are TRBV5-4 and TRBJ1-2; 10 bases map to TRBD1. Germline assignment: CDR1 SGHNT and CDR2 YYREEE (reference sequence). V shed 1 base, J shed 3 bases, and the junction held 18 bases outside the gene matches. The CDR3 covers 20 residues. CDR3: CASSLSGGRDRGLVDYGYTF. In DNA, the CDR3 is TGTGCCAGCAGCTTGTCCGGGGGGAGGGACAGGGGTTTAGTCGACTATGGCTACACCTTC.

This clone was seen only once. The rearrangement links TRBV4-2 to TRBJ1-2, with unresolved D. Between the trimmed V and J ends, which lost 1 base and 7 bases, there was a span of 16 bases. The germline gives CDR1 LGHNA, CDR2 YNFKEQ. The CDR3 totals 15 residues. In DNA, the CDR3 is TGTGCCAGCAGCCAAGTCAATTCGTTCCGGAGTGGCTACACCTTC. It codes for CASSQVNSFRSGYTF.

The chain recombines TRBV5-1 with TRBJ2-2, with TRBD1 matching 9 bases. The CDR3 sequence is 14 residues long. Germline values: CDR1 SGHRS, CDR2 YFSETQ. After removal of 7 bases from V and 4 bases from J, the junction contained 5 bases not matched to a gene. CDR3 amino acids: CASPGQGGTGELFF. In nucleotides, the CDR3 is TGCGCCAGCCCGGGACAGGGAGGCACCGGGGAGCTGTTTTTT. The full variable domain, with the rest looked up from reference TRBV5-1 and TRBJ2-2, is KAGVTQTPRYLIKTRGQQVTLSCSPISGHRSVSWYQQTPGQGLQFLFEYFSETQRNKGNFPGRFSGRQFSNSRSEMNVSTLELGDSALYLCASPGQGGTGELFFGEGSRLTVL.

The V call is TRBV2, the J call TRBJ1-5; TRBD1 aligns across 8 bases. CDR3 length equals 16 residues. Germline loops: CDR1 SNHLY, CDR2 FYNNEI. Trimming removed 0 bases from V and 4 bases from J; junction bases left unmatched: 5. The CDR3 region is CASSEAETGDNQPQHF. DNA for the CDR3: TGTGCCAGCAGTGAAGCAGAGACAGGGGATAATCAGCCCCAGCATTTT. Full variable domain (missing parts from reference TRBV2 and TRBJ1-5): EPEVTQTPSHQVTQMGQEVILRCVPISNHLYFYWYRQILGQKVEFLVSFYNNEISEKSEIFDDQFSVERPDGSNFTLKIRSTKLEDSAMYFCASSEAETGDNQPQHFGDGTRLSIL.

J is TRBJ1-1 and V is TRBV30; D is unresolved. This CDR3 region has 10 residues. The germline V gene has CDR1 GTSNPN and CDR2 SVGIG (reference sequence). Trimming removed 8 bases from V and 5 bases from J, with 9 bases in between. The CDR3 sequence: CAARYTEAFF. The CDR3 region has the DNA TGTGCCGCCCGGTATACTGAAGCTTTCTTT.

The J gene is TRBJ1-3, the V gene TRBV21-1; the listed D gene, TRBD1, was not tested against the DNA. TRBV21-1 is annotated as a pseudogene. This CDR3 has 17 amino acids. As DNA, the CDR3 is TGTGCCAGCAGCAAAGCTATCAGGACAGGGTCTGGAAACACCATATATTTT. Its protein product is CASSKAIRTGSGNTIYF.

This CDR3 reads CASSQALGLAELPGVETQYF. CDR3 in DNA: TGCGCCAGCAGCCAAGCCCTGGGACTAGCGGAATTACCGGGGGTAGAGACCCAGTACTTC. The chain employs TRBV4-1 and TRBJ2-5, with TRBD2 matching over 11 bases. Germline V gene data show CDR1 as MGHRA and CDR2 as YSYEKL. The CDR3 is 20 amino acids. After removal of 1 base from V and 4 bases from J, the junction contained 17 bases not matched to a gene.